Following are 26 T cell receptor beta chains from one sample sequenced in a study of cytomegalovirus exposure and HLA in healthy donors. Vbeta (60) and Jbeta (13) primers were used in the PCR. Sequenced by immunoSEQ multiplex PCR; TCRdb stores in-frame clones only, minus some. Of roughly 130,000 clones in the sample, 80% were seen once. The sample comprised PBMCs. These receptors came from a young man in good health and CMV-seronegative.

In its sample, this clone was seen a few times. The gene calls are TRBV28 and TRBJ1-1, with a weak D call TRBD1 (5 bases). The CDR3 extends over 16 amino acids. Trimming took off 6 bases at V and 1 base at J, with 18 bases between the two ends. Germline CDR1 and CDR2: MDHEN and SYDVKM. This CDR3 reads CASRLGRGASNTEAFF. CDR3 nucleotide sequence: TGTGCCAGCAGGCTCGGGAGGGGAGCGTCGAACACTGAAGCTTTCTTT. The full variable domain, completed using reference TRBV28 and TRBJ1-1, is DVKVTQSSRYLVKRTGEKVFLECVQDMDHENMFWYRQDPGLGLRLIYFSYDVKMKEKGDIPEGYSVSREKKERFSLILESASTNQTSMYLCASRLGRGASNTEAFFGQGTRLTVV.

J is TRBJ1-4 and V is TRBV19; 8 nucleotides agree with TRBD1. J was trimmed by 8 bases and V by 6 bases; bases with no gene match: 11. CDR1 is LNHDA and CDR2 is SQIVND in the germline V gene (reference sequence). There are 15 residues in the CDR3. CDR3: CASSTPGGSLEKLFF. The CDR3 region has the DNA TGTGCCAGTAGCACGCCAGGGGGCTCTTTGGAAAAACTGTTTTTT.

The chain employs TRBV10-3 and TRBJ1-3; 10 bases line up with TRBD1. Germline lookup yields CDR1 ENHRY and CDR2 SYGVKD. V gave up 7 bases and J gave up 2 bases; unmatched junction bases: 2. CDR3 size: 14 residues. CDR3: CAINGQGAGNTIYF. In DNA form, the CDR3 reads TGTGCCATCAACGGACAGGGGGCTGGAAACACCATATATTTT.

The V and J genes are TRBV5-1 and TRBJ2-3; maybe TRBD1 (5 bases). The CDR3 is made up of 13 amino acids. CDR1 SGHRS and CDR2 YFSETQ come from the germline V gene. The V and J ends lost 5 bases and 5 bases respectively, with 12 bases between them. The CDR3 DNA is TGCGCCAGCAGTCTCCGACAGCTAGATACGCAGTATTTT. The encoded protein is CASSLRQLDTQYF.

This sequence joins TRBV7-8 and TRBJ1-1; the match to TRBD1 covers 7 bases. CDR1 SGHVS and CDR2 FQNEAQ come from the germline V gene. There are 12 residues in the CDR3. Trimming at V came to 5 bases and at J to 10 bases, leaving 7 bases not matched to a gene. The CDR3 DNA sequence: TGTGCCAGCAGCGCCCGGGACAGAGTAGCTTTCTTT. Translated: CASSARDRVAFF.

This sequence joins TRBV5-4 and TRBJ1-1; TRBD1 might be the D (5 bases). V was trimmed by 4 bases and J by 7 bases, leaving 17 bases between them. The CDR3 consists of 14 residues. Germline assignment: CDR1 SGHNT and CDR2 YYREEE (reference sequence). The CDR3 coding sequence is TGTGCCAGCAGCCAATTAACCGGGGGGGGTGAAGCTTTCTTT. This gives the protein CASSQLTGGGEAFF.

V and J are TRBV28 and TRBJ1-1; 7 nucleotides agree with TRBD1. The germline V gene has CDR1 MDHEN and CDR2 SYDVKM. This CDR3 comprises 14 residues. Trimming took 10 bases from V and 5 from J; bases not matched to a gene: 13. This CDR3 reads CAILPRQGRTEAFF. The CDR3 nucleotides read TGTGCCATATTGCCTCGACAGGGAAGAACTGAAGCTTTCTTT.

This chain uses TRBV6-4 with TRBJ2-1; possible D gene TRBD2, 6 bases. CDR3 length: 13 amino acids. Germline V gives CDR1 MRHNA, CDR2 SNTAGT. Between the trimmed V and J ends, which lost 5 bases and 10 bases, there was a span of 15 bases. The chain's CDR3 is CASSPSAPGEQFF. The CDR3 DNA reads as TGTGCCAGCAGTCCTAGCGCCCCAGGCGAGCAGTTCTTC.

The table lists this clone with a count of one. The chain carries TRBV29-1 and TRBJ1-4; perhaps TRBD1 as D (6 bases). Germline lookup yields CDR1 SQVTM and CDR2 ANQGSEA. Trimming took 4 bases from V and 6 from J, leaving 12 bases between them. The length of the CDR3 is 13 residues. The CDR3 DNA is TGCAGCGTTGGGGGGGGGCCCGATGAAAAACTGTTTTTT. Translated, it gives CSVGGGPDEKLFF.

The chain carries TRBV19 and TRBJ2-3, with D perhaps TRBD2 (5 bases). Germline V CDR1 and CDR2: LNHDA, SQIVND (reference sequence). Trimming pared 5 bases from V and 0 bases from J, leaving 15 bases between. This CDR3 region has 16 residues. This CDR3 reads CASSYRGGRSTDTQYF. The DNA of the CDR3 is TGTGCCAGTAGTTATCGAGGCGGGCGTAGCACAGATACGCAGTATTTT. The entire variable domain, with the rest obtained from reference TRBV19 and TRBJ2-3, is as follows: DGGITQSPKYLFRKEGQNVTLSCEQNLNHDAMYWYRQDPGQGLRLIYYSQIVNDFQKGDIAEGYSVSREKKESFPLTVTSAQKNPTAFYLCASSYRGGRSTDTQYFGPGTRLTVL.

This rearrangement joins TRBV7-2 to TRBJ1-1; tentatively, D is TRBD1 (6 bases). The germline V gene encodes CDR1 SGHTA and CDR2 FQGNSA. CDR3 size: 14 residues. V was shortened by 4 bases and J by 12 bases, with 21 bases between the two germline ends. The CDR3, as DNA: TGTGCCAGCAGCTCCCAGGGGCAGGGCGATGAGACTTTCTTT. Translation: CASSSQGQGDETFF.

In DNA, the CDR3 is TGTGCCAGTAGTATCATCGGACAGGGTTCGGGCAATCAGCCCCAGCATTTT. Translating it yields CASSIIGQGSGNQPQHF. The chain links TRBV19 to TRBJ1-5; 8 nucleotides line up with TRBD1. The CDR3 spans 17 residues. Trimming at V came to 3 bases and at J to 2 bases, leaving 9 bases not matched to a gene. Germline CDR1 LNHDA, CDR2 SQIVND (reference sequence).

This chain joins TRBV18 and TRBJ1-5, with a possible D match to TRBD1 (5 bases). Trimming removed 1 base from V and 2 bases from J, with 12 bases in between. CDR1 is KGHSH and CDR2 is LQKENI in the germline V gene. The CDR3 length is 16 residues. Here the CDR3 reads CASSPQQGAGNQPQHF. The CDR3 coding sequence is TGTGCCAGCTCACCACAGCAGGGCGCGGGCAATCAGCCCCAGCATTTT. Drawing the rest from reference TRBV18 and TRBJ1-5, the complete variable domain is NAGVMQNPRHLVRRRGQEARLRCSPMKGHSHVYWYRQLPEEGLKFMVYLQKENIIDESGMPKERFSAEFPKEGPSILRIQQVVRGDSAAYFCASSPQQGAGNQPQHFGDGTRLSIL.

V and J are TRBV29-1 and TRBJ2-7, with D tentatively TRBD1 (7 bases). CDR3 length: 13 amino acids. Trimming stripped 6 bases from V and 3 bases from J, with 15 bases between. Germline V gives CDR1 SQVTM, CDR2 ANQGSEA. The CDR3: CSVKRQGGYEQYF. The CDR3 nucleotides are TGCAGCGTGAAGAGGCAGGGGGGCTACGAGCAGTACTTC.

This clone was picked up one time. The chain carries TRBV28 and TRBJ1-3; tentatively, D is TRBD1 (5 bases). The CDR3 is made up of 14 amino acids. The ends were cut back, 7 bases at V and 3 bases at J, with 13 bases in the middle. Germline loops: CDR1 MDHEN, CDR2 SYDVKM. The CDR3 loop reads CASTLGGVGNTIYF. CDR3 sequence (DNA): TGTGCCAGCACCCTTGGGGGGGTTGGAAACACCATATATTTT.

This clone has only a few counts. The chain joins TRBV28 to TRBJ2-3; no firm D call. Germline assignment: CDR1 MDHEN and CDR2 SYDVKM. V lost 3 bases, J lost 0 bases, and 7 bases lay in between. The CDR3 extends over 14 amino acids. CDR3 region: CASSFLSSTDTQYF. The CDR3 DNA is TGTGCCAGCAGTTTTTTGTCTAGCACAGATACGCAGTATTTT. The complete variable domain, with remaining parts taken from reference TRBV28 and TRBJ2-3, reads DVKVTQSSRYLVKRTGEKVFLECVQDMDHENMFWYRQDPGLGLRLIYFSYDVKMKEKGDIPEGYSVSREKKERFSLILESASTNQTSMYLCASSFLSSTDTQYFGPGTRLTVL.

This sequence joins TRBV5-1 and TRBJ2-5; 12 bases match TRBD2. The CDR3 extends over 15 amino acids. CDR1 and CDR2 (germline): SGHRS, YFSETQ. V dropped 0 bases and J dropped 4; count of bases not matched to a gene: 1. CDR3 region: CASSLGLAGAETQYF. The CDR3 DNA reads TGCGCCAGCAGCTTGGGACTAGCGGGGGCAGAGACCCAGTACTTC.

The chain recombines TRBV18 with TRBJ2-3, with a tentative D call TRBD1 (5 bases). There are 15 residues in the CDR3. The V gene's germline CDR1 is KGHSH and CDR2 LQKENI. The V end lost 5 bases, the J end lost 5 bases, and 17 bases lay between the germline ends. CDR3 loop: CASSVLGQQGDTQYF. The CDR3, as DNA: TGTGCCAGCTCAGTACTGGGGCAGCAAGGAGATACGCAGTATTTT.

V and J are TRBV11-2 and TRBJ2-1; possible D gene TRBD1, 7 bases. Germline V gene data show CDR1 as SGHAT and CDR2 as FQNNGV. The CDR3 totals 12 residues. V was trimmed by 6 bases and J by 12 bases, leaving 15 bases between them. The CDR3 sequence: CASRRDSRGQFF. CDR3 DNA sequence: TGTGCCAGCAGGCGGGACAGTCGGGGGCAGTTCTTC.

The chain combines TRBV12-5 with TRBJ2-5, with 8 nucleotides matching TRBD1. The CDR3 has 15 residues. CDR1 and CDR2 (germline): LGHNT, FRNRAP. Trimming removed 5 bases from V and 5 bases from J; junction bases left unmatched: 10. The CDR3 DNA follows: TGTGCTAGTGGTACGGGGGCAGGGGGCAGCGAGACCCAGTACTTC. Its translation: CASGTGAGGSETQYF. The full variable domain, in which reference TRBV12-5 and TRBJ2-5 provide the parts outside the CDR3, is DARVTQTPRHKVTEMGQEVTMRCQPILGHNTVFWYRQTMMQGLELLAYFRNRAPLDDSGMPKDRFSAEMPDATLATLKIQPSEPRDSAVYFCASGTGAGGSETQYFGPGTRLLVL.

The V call is TRBV5-1, the J call TRBJ2-1, with TRBD2 matching over 9 bases. Germline-derived CDR1 and CDR2 are SGHRS and YFSETQ. With 0 bases clipped from V and 10 bases from J, the junction kept 14 bases outside the gene matches. The CDR3 consists of 17 residues. The CDR3 nucleotides are TGCGCCAGCAGCTTGGGAGGTAGCGGGGGTGGACGGATGGAGCAGTTCTTC. Translating gives CASSLGGSGGGRMEQFF.

The V gene is TRBV6-5, the J gene TRBJ1-2; D might be TRBD1 (5 bases). V dropped 9 bases and J dropped 4 bases, with 12 bases sitting between them. The CDR3 covers 12 residues. Germline loops: CDR1 MNHEY, CDR2 SVGAGI. CDR3 coding DNA: TGTGCCAGTGGGAGGGGATTCTATGGCTACACCTTC. Its translation: CASGRGFYGYTF.

This clone was seen only once. The chain carries TRBV11-2 and TRBJ2-7, with 12 bases matching TRBD1. Trimming removed 7 bases from V and 2 bases from J; junction bases left unmatched: 15. The CDR3 runs 18 residues. Germline V gene sequence: CDR1 SGHAT, CDR2 FQNNGV. This CDR3 reads CASTHYRKGQGAPYEQYF. The DNA of the CDR3 is TGTGCCAGCACCCACTACCGGAAGGGACAGGGGGCACCCTACGAGCAGTACTTC.

This chain connects TRBV5-1 to TRBJ2-7; no clear D gene. The CDR3 runs 13 residues. V was cut by 4 bases and J by 4 bases, with 12 bases left in between. Germline V gene sequence: CDR1 SGHRS, CDR2 YFSETQ. The CDR3 nucleotides read TGCGCCAGCAGCAAAGCCGGGTCTTACGAGCAGTACTTC. Residues: CASSKAGSYEQYF.

This clone was observed a handful of times. The chain joins TRBV18 to TRBJ2-3; D is possibly TRBD2 (5 bases). Germline V gives CDR1 KGHSH, CDR2 LQKENI. With 2 bases removed from V and 3 bases from J, the gap between germline ends came to 6 bases. This CDR3 has 13 residues. CDR3 nucleotides: TGTGCCAGCTCACCATCGGGGACAGATACGCAGTATTTT. Its protein product is CASSPSGTDTQYF.

Concerning this clone itself: The junction and the germline gene differ at one end; a read error may be behind it. This chain uses TRBV13 with TRBJ2-6; 7 bases agree with TRBD1. CDR1 and CDR2 from the germline V gene are PRHDT and FYEKMQ (reference sequence). The CDR3 totals 16 residues. The CDR3, as DNA: TGTGCCAGCAGCTCAAACAGGGGAACCGGGGCCAACGGCCTGACTTTC. Residues: CASSSNRGTGANGLTF.